The rows below give T cell receptor beta chains drawn from one sample of a study of blood T cell repertoires in COVID-19. The method was immunoSEQ multiplex PCR; TCRdb's version includes in-frame clones alone and lacks a portion of them. Of 100,000 to 120,000 clones in the sample, over 75% were seen once. Material for sequencing was peripheral blood. The receptors here all came from a man aged 45 to 65 with acute or convalescent COVID-19. Both conserved end residues are part of each CDR3. Each record gives: V gene, clone size, D gene, J gene, CDR3 DNA, CDR3 protein. The D gene is left open where the match is weak. Size is omitted from some rows. Given values are once, few, many or a class for expanded clones.

TRBV24-1,NA,TRBD1,TRBJ2-2,TGTGCCACCAGTGATTCTAACAGGGGGTTGAACACCGGGGAGCTGTTTTTT,CATSDSNRGLNTGELFF
TRBV7-3,NA,TRBD1,TRBJ1-2,TGTGCCAGCAGCCAGACTCCGGGACAGGGTGGCTACACCTTC,CASSQTPGQGGYTF
TRBV5-1,few,NA,TRBJ1-4,TGCGCCAGCAGCAAGGGACTGCCCAATGAAAAACTGTTTTTT,CASSKGLPNEKLFF
TRBV4-1,NA,NA,TRBJ1-6,TGCGCCAGCAGCCAAGAGAGCAGGGTGCGCAATAATTCACCCCTCCACTTT,CASSQESRVRNNSPLHF
TRBV19,NA,TRBD1,TRBJ2-5,TGTGCCAGTAGCACCAATTACCGGGACAGGGGTAAAGAGACCCAGTACTTC,CASSTNYRDRGKETQYF
TRBV5-1,NA,TRBD1,TRBJ1-1,TGCGCCAGCAGCTCCCGGGACAGCTATGAAGCTTTCTTT,CASSSRDSYEAFF
TRBV10-1,NA,NA,TRBJ2-3,TGCGCCAGCAGTGATGGCCTGAGGGATACGCAGTATTTT,CASSDGLRDTQYF
TRBV30,NA,NA,TRBJ2-5,TGTGCCTGGGGTCCGTCCCTCGGGACCCAGTACTTC,CAWGPSLGTQYF
TRBV27,once,NA,TRBJ1-6,TGTGCCAGCATGGCGGGACCAAATTCACCCCTCCACTTT,CASMAGPNSPLHF
TRBV28,NA,NA,TRBJ1-2,TGTGCCAGCAGTTTGGAGGCGGGCTATGGCTACACCTTC,CASSLEAGYGYTF
TRBV5-1,NA,TRBD1,TRBJ1-4,TGCGCCAGCAGCAGGGACAGGGCGGATAATGAAAAACTGTTTTTT,CASSRDRADNEKLFF
TRBV5-4,once,TRBD1,TRBJ1-2,TGTGCCAGCAGCTTTCTCTTAGTTGACAGGGGAGTTGGTGGCTACACCTTC,CASSFLLVDRGVGGYTF
TRBV29-1,NA,TRBD1,TRBJ2-5,TGCAGCGTTACACAGGGGCGGACCTCAGAGACCCAGTACTTC,CSVTQGRTSETQYF
TRBV2,NA,TRBD1,TRBJ1-2,TGTGCCAGCAGTGAAACTTTCTCCCGCAGGGGGCGATCCTACTCTTATAACTATGGCTACACCTTC,CASSETFSRRGRSYSYNYGYTF
TRBV11-2,NA,TRBD1,TRBJ1-2,TGTGCCAGCAGCTTAGGGGGACAGGGTGGCTATGGCTACACCTTC,CASSLGGQGGYGYTF
TRBV28,NA,TRBD2,TRBJ2-2,TGTGCCAGCAGTTCTTTAGGCGGGGGACCACGAGGGTTTTTT,CASSSLGGGPRGFF
TRBV9,NA,NA,TRBJ1-3,TGTGCCAGCAGCGGGCAGGGAAGGGTAGGAAACACCATATATTTT,CASSGQGRVGNTIYF
TRBV5-4,NA,TRBD1,TRBJ1-2,TGTGCCAGCAGCAGCATTTTAGTTCAGGGGGCCTATGGCTACACCTTC,CASSSILVQGAYGYTF
TRBV10-3,NA,NA,TRBJ2-3,TGTGCCATCAGCAAACTCGATCCTAGCGAAATAAACACAGATACGCAGTATTTT,CAISKLDPSEINTDTQYF
TRBV5-1,NA,TRBD1,TRBJ1-3,TGCGCCAGCAGCCCGGACAGGGCGGATGGAAACACCATATATTTT,CASSPDRADGNTIYF
TRBV7-3,NA,NA,TRBJ1-1,TGTGCCAGCAGCCAAACAGGGAACACTGAAGCTTTCTTT,CASSQTGNTEAFF
TRBV28,NA,TRBD1,TRBJ2-7,TGTGCCAGCAGTAGGGGACAGGGTCCCTACGAGCAGTACTTC,CASSRGQGPYEQYF
TRBV7-9,NA,NA,TRBJ2-1,TGTGCCAGCAGCTCCTGGACAGCGTACAATGAGCAGTTCTTC,CASSSWTAYNEQFF
TRBV3-1/TRBV3-2,once,TRBD1,TRBJ2-7,TGTGCCAGCAGCCAAGAAAGGGGGCCCTACGAGCAGTACTTC,CASSQERGPYEQYF
TRBV5-3,NA,TRBD1,TRBJ2-1,TGTGCCAGAAGCTTGGTCGGGACAGGGGGTCCAAATGAGCAGTTCTTC,CARSLVGTGGPNEQFF
TRBV7-9,once,TRBD1,TRBJ2-4,TGTGCCAGCAGCGACTACGAGGGGGCCCTCTTCAACATTCAGTACTTC,CASSDYEGALFNIQYF
TRBV19,few,TRBD1,TRBJ1-2,TGTGCCAGTAGTTTCAGACAGGGGTCCGGAGGCTACACCTTC,CASSFRQGSGGYTF
TRBV29-1,NA,TRBD1,TRBJ1-4,TGCAGCGTGGGAACGACAGGGACAAATGAAAAACTGTTTTTT,CSVGTTGTNEKLFF